Each of the 27 T cell receptor beta chains below was sequenced from the same sample in a study of T cells in localized non-small cell lung cancer. Profiled with immunoSEQ multiplex PCR; TCRdb holds only in-frame clones, not every one. The data show fewer than 20,000 clones, about 87% seen once. Sequences were derived from peripheral blood mononuclear cells, sampled before any cancer treatment. The receptors were sampled from a male donor at least 60 years old with stage II lung adenocarcinoma.

The chain joins TRBV6-5 to TRBJ1-5; possible D gene TRBD1, 6 bases. The V end was cut by 0 bases, the J end by 10 bases, with 16 bases between. Germline V gene sequence: CDR1 MNHEY, CDR2 SVGAGI. The CDR3 runs 15 residues. The CDR3 loop reads CASSYSRDTGRPQHF. For the CDR3, the DNA is TGTGCCAGCAGTTACTCCCGGGACACTGGACGTCCCCAGCATTTT.

The rearrangement links TRBV27 to TRBJ2-7; the D call may be TRBD1 or TRBD2 (7 bases each). V was pared by 6 bases and J by 3 bases, with 18 bases between. There are 15 residues in the CDR3. Germline CDR1 and CDR2: MNHEY and SMNVEV (reference sequence). The CDR3 region has the DNA TGTGCCAGCAGGAGCGGGGACAGTGCTTTCTACGAGCAGTACTTC. It specifies CASRSGDSAFYEQYF.

This clone has just a few counts. The chain links TRBV25-1 to TRBJ1-1, with D maybe TRBD1 (5 bases). Germline values: CDR1 MGHDK, CDR2 SYGVNS. The CDR3 covers 14 residues. The V end was cut by 5 bases, the J end by 4 bases, with 14 bases between. The CDR3 here is CASSSGTRGTEAFF. The CDR3 DNA is TGTGCCAGCAGTTCCGGGACCCGGGGCACTGAAGCTTTCTTT.

V gene TRBV7-8 combines with J gene TRBJ2-7; the match to TRBD1 covers 7 bases. The length of the CDR3 is 14 residues. Germline values: CDR1 SGHVS, CDR2 FQNEAQ. V dropped 5 bases and J dropped 1; count of bases not matched to a gene: 5. The CDR3, as DNA: TGTGCCAGCAGCCTCCGACAGGGTTCCTACGAGCAGTACTTC. Its translation is CASSLRQGSYEQYF.

The CDR3 DNA is TGTGCCATCAGTGTCGGAAAGGCGGGGGGCTACACCTTC. Its protein product is CAISVGKAGGYTF. The chain employs TRBV10-3 and TRBJ1-2, with D uncertain. CDR1 ENHRY and CDR2 SYGVKD come from the germline V gene. V dropped 4 bases and J dropped 8 bases, with 14 bases sitting between them. This CDR3 is 13 amino acids long.

In this sample, this clone turned up once. Other DNA sequences in this specimen translate into the identical CDR3. The chain links TRBV28 to TRBJ1-2, with D unclear. V was trimmed by 6 bases and J by 4 bases, leaving 15 bases between them. This CDR3 comprises 14 residues. The germline gives CDR1 MDHEN, CDR2 SYDVKM. The CDR3 spells CASRTTGSPYGYTF. For the CDR3, the DNA is TGTGCCAGCAGGACTACGGGGAGCCCCTATGGCTACACCTTC.

The chain has TRBV28 and TRBJ2-3; TRBD2 agrees at 8 bases. Trimming cost V 6 bases and J 6 bases; bases outside gene matches: 11. This CDR3 has 15 residues. From germline, CDR1 is MDHEN and CDR2 SYDVKM. In DNA form, the CDR3 reads TGTGCCAGCAGCCGGGGGGGGCGGGAGAGGGATACGCAGTATTTT. Protein: CASSRGGRERDTQYF.

The rearrangement uses TRBV5-1 and TRBJ2-3; TRBD1 is a possible D gene (5 bases). Trimming removed 1 base at V and 5 bases at J, with 14 bases between. The CDR3 contains 15 residues. CDR1 SGHRS and CDR2 YFSETQ come from the germline V gene. This CDR3 is CASSLSRIREDTQYF. CDR3 nucleotide sequence: TGCGCCAGCAGCTTGTCCAGGATCAGGGAAGATACGCAGTATTTT.

The J gene is TRBJ1-1, the V gene TRBV19, with D unclear. CDR1 is LNHDA, CDR2 SQIVND, per germline (reference sequence). This CDR3 is built from 11 residues. Trimming removed 7 bases at V and 14 bases at J, with 17 bases between. DNA for the CDR3: TGTGCCAGTATTACCGCCGGCTCGTGGTTCTTT. Translation: CASITAGSWFF.

The rearrangement links TRBV10-3 to TRBJ2-2; 7 bases line up with TRBD2. V shed 6 bases and J 1 base; nucleotides not matched to a gene: 5. This CDR3 is 15 amino acids long. In germline, CDR1 is ENHRY, CDR2 SYGVKD. The CDR3 spells CAISSGTKNTGELFF. CDR3 DNA sequence: TGTGCCATCAGCTCCGGGACTAAGAACACCGGGGAGCTGTTTTTT.

The chain is built from TRBV7-3 and TRBJ2-1; 13 bases line up with TRBD2. This CDR3 is built from 16 residues. V gave up 6 bases and J gave up 5 bases; unmatched junction bases: 7. From germline, CDR1 is SGHTA and CDR2 FQGTGA. In DNA form, the CDR3 reads TGTGCCAGCAGGAGAATTACTAGCGGGAGGGACAATGAGCAGTTCTTC. Its translation: CASRRITSGRDNEQFF.

This sequence joins TRBV18 and TRBJ2-5; possibly TRBD2 for D (5 bases). Trimming took off 4 bases at V and 1 base at J, with 7 bases between the two ends. The germline CDR1 and CDR2 sequences are KGHSH and LQKENI. This CDR3 region has 13 residues. The CDR3 nucleotides read TGTGCCAGCTCACTCGGACTCCAAGAGACCCAGTACTTC. Translating it yields CASSLGLQETQYF.

Concerning this clone: One end of the junction is discordant with germline, which a read error may explain. V usage is TRBV5-4 and J usage is TRBJ1-2; D perhaps matches TRBD1 (6 bases). The CDR3 has 14 residues. Germline V gene data show CDR1 as SGHNT and CDR2 as YYREEE (reference sequence). The CDR3 DNA sequence: TGTGCCCGCAGGCGAGGGGGGGGGAACTATGGCTACACCTTC. It specifies CARRRGGGNYGYTF.

The CDR3 region has the DNA TGTGCCAGCAGCTTGTCCCGGACAGGCTACAATGAGCAGTTCTTC. Translating gives CASSLSRTGYNEQFF. The rearrangement links TRBV5-5 to TRBJ2-1, with 7 bases matching TRBD1. The trim removed 1 base at V and 3 bases at J, leaving 4 bases unmatched. CDR3 length: 15 amino acids. CDR1 is SGHKS, CDR2 YYEKEE, per germline (reference sequence). Full variable domain (rest looked up from reference TRBV5-5 and TRBJ2-1): DAGVTQSPTHLIKTRGQQVTLRCSPISGHKSVSWYQQVLGQGPQFIFQYYEKEERGRGNFPDRFSARQFPNYSSELNVNALLLGDSALYLCASSLSRTGYNEQFFGPGTRLTVL.

The CDR3 DNA is TGCGCCAGCAGCCAAGAACGAGGCCTGTACAATGAGCAGTTCTTC. Translation gives CASSQERGLYNEQFF. This rearrangement joins TRBV4-3 to TRBJ2-1; unclear D gene. V lost 0 bases to trimming and J lost 4 bases, with 10 bases between them. Germline CDR1 reads LGHNA; CDR2 reads YSLEER. This CDR3 is built from 15 residues.

The V and J genes are TRBV5-4 and TRBJ2-1, with a weak D call TRBD2 (6 bases). Between the trimmed V and J ends, which lost 1 base and 1 base, there was a span of 12 bases. From germline, CDR1 is SGHNT and CDR2 YYREEE (reference sequence). The CDR3 is 16 amino acids. The CDR3 nucleotides read TGTGCCAGCAGCTTGCCCCCGGGAGCGTCCTACAATGAGCAGTTCTTC. It yields the protein CASSLPPGASYNEQFF.

The chain employs TRBV6-1 and TRBJ1-1; no firm D call. The V end lost 4 bases, the J end lost 5 bases, and 5 bases lay between the germline ends. Germline V CDR1 and CDR2: MNHNS, SASEGT. CDR3 length equals 11 residues. CDR3: CASSVRTEAFF. CDR3 DNA sequence: TGTGCCAGCAGTGTCAGGACTGAAGCTTTCTTT.

The chain combines TRBV9 with TRBJ2-3, with D unresolved. CDR3 length: 15 residues. The V gene's germline CDR1 is SGDLS and CDR2 YYNGEE. With 1 base removed from V and 0 bases from J, the gap between germline ends came to 9 bases. The CDR3 here is CASSVMSTSTDTQYF. The CDR3 DNA sequence: TGTGCCAGCAGCGTAATGTCGACTAGCACAGATACGCAGTATTTT.

CDR3 in DNA: TGTGCCAGCAGCTCACCCGGTGGGGCCCTCTCTAACTATGGCTACACCTTC. Translating gives CASSSPGGALSNYGYTF. The rearrangement links TRBV11-2 to TRBJ1-2; a possible D gene is TRBD1 (5 bases). The germline V gene has CDR1 SGHAT and CDR2 FQNNGV. Trimming took off 4 bases at V and 0 bases at J, with 18 bases between the two ends. CDR3 size: 17 residues.

The J gene is TRBJ2-1, the V gene TRBV19; 8 nucleotides align to TRBD1. The germline V gene encodes CDR1 LNHDA and CDR2 SQIVND (reference sequence). Losses at the gene ends were 4 bases for V and 4 bases for J; bases not matched to a gene: 6. The CDR3 contains 15 residues. Written as DNA, the CDR3 is TGTGCCAGTAGTACCCGGACAGGGAATTACAATGAGCAGTTCTTC. It specifies CASSTRTGNYNEQFF.

The rearrangement uses TRBV27 and TRBJ1-5, with 7 bases fitting TRBD1. Losses at the gene ends were 6 bases for V and 4 bases for J; bases not matched to a gene: 9. Germline V lookup: CDR1 MNHEY, CDR2 SMNVEV (reference sequence). The CDR3 extends over 15 amino acids. As DNA, the CDR3 is TGTGCCAGCAGCTTACAGGGGCCCCCTAATCAGCCCCAGCATTTT. Translated: CASSLQGPPNQPQHF.

The rearrangement links TRBV19 to TRBJ2-6; possible D gene TRBD2, 6 bases. From germline, CDR1 is LNHDA and CDR2 SQIVND (reference sequence). CDR3 length equals 17 residues. V lost 3 bases to trimming and J lost 4 bases, with 16 bases between them. CDR3: CASSIRGGRGGANVLTF. The CDR3 DNA sequence: TGTGCCAGTAGTATTCGTGGGGGTCGGGGGGGGGCCAACGTCCTGACTTTC. The variable domain in full, completed from reference TRBV19 and TRBJ2-6, reads DGGITQSPKYLFRKEGQNVTLSCEQNLNHDAMYWYRQDPGQGLRLIYYSQIVNDFQKGDIAEGYSVSREKKESFPLTVTSAQKNPTAFYLCASSIRGGRGGANVLTFGAGSRLTVL.

This chain connects TRBV10-1 to TRBJ2-5; the D gene is possibly TRBD2 (6 bases). Trimming pared 3 bases from V and 1 base from J, leaving 12 bases between. This CDR3 is 15 amino acids long. Germline CDR1 reads WNHNN; CDR2 reads SYGVQD (reference sequence). The CDR3 spells CASSDGAGTQETQYF. In DNA, the CDR3 is TGCGCCAGCAGTGATGGGGCGGGAACCCAAGAGACCCAGTACTTC.

The chain links TRBV6-5 to TRBJ1-4, with a possible D match to TRBD1 (5 bases). Looked up from germline, CDR1 is MNHEY and CDR2 is SVGAGI. CDR3 length equals 13 residues. V was clipped by 8 bases and J by 9 bases, with 16 bases between them. For the CDR3, the DNA is TGTGCCAGCGGTCCCCGACAGAACCAAAAACTGTTTTTT. It codes for CASGPRQNQKLFF.

This chain joins TRBV6-1 and TRBJ1-2, with D maybe TRBD1 (6 bases). The germline gives CDR1 MNHNS, CDR2 SASEGT. Deletions cut 2 bases from V and 4 bases from J, with 11 bases between. The CDR3 sequence is 14 residues long. This CDR3 is CASSEPGVGYGYTF. CDR3 nucleotide sequence: TGTGCCAGCAGTGAACCAGGGGTGGGCTATGGCTACACCTTC.

The V and J genes are TRBV7-3 and TRBJ2-1; D possibly matches TRBD1 or TRBD2 (6 bases each). V was shortened by 3 bases and J by 10 bases, with 22 bases between the two germline ends. Germline V gene lookup returns CDR1 SGHTA and CDR2 FQGTGA. The CDR3 spans 16 residues. The CDR3 region has the DNA TGTGCCAGCAGCTTTCGCCCGGGGGCCGACAACAGCGAGCAGTTCTTC. It encodes CASSFRPGADNSEQFF.

V usage is TRBV7-9 and J usage is TRBJ1-1; 7 bases fit TRBD1. The germline gives CDR1 SEHNR, CDR2 FQNEAQ (reference sequence). This CDR3 spans 13 amino acids. V gave up 5 bases and J gave up 3 bases; unmatched junction bases: 3. For the CDR3, the DNA is TGTGCCAGCAGCATAACAGGGGACACTGAAGCTTTCTTT. Protein product: CASSITGDTEAFF.